Listed below are T cell receptor beta chains from one sample, sequenced in a study of cytomegalovirus exposure and HLA in healthy donors. Repertoires were generated with immunoSEQ multiplex PCR, while TCRdb's copy carries only in-frame clones and drops some. Of fewer than 110,000 clones listed, about 80% are singletons. Material for sequencing was PBMCs. The receptors shown here come from a man between 35 and 55 years old in good health and CMV-seronegative. Both conserved end residues are part of each CDR3. A D gene is named only where the DNA matches it firmly.

J	V	D	CDR3
TRBJ1-4	TRBV5-1	TRBD1	CASRHGQAEANEKLFF
TRBJ2-5	TRBV7-6	NA	CASSRPGGQETQYF
TRBJ1-3	TRBV7-3	NA	CASSLTRADTIYF
TRBJ1-6	TRBV5-1	NA	CASNPGEFNSPLHF
TRBJ2-7	TRBV6-6	NA	CASSRGGGISYEQYF
TRBJ2-7	TRBV7-9	TRBD1	CASSWDRLDEQYF
TRBJ2-3	TRBV5-4	NA	CASSLGRGRRTDTQYF
TRBJ1-1	TRBV6-4	TRBD1	CASSEQGRNTEAFF
TRBJ2-7	TRBV7-9	NA	CASSLLQGYEQYF
TRBJ1-1	TRBV6-6	NA	CASSVTAGAEAFF
TRBJ1-1	TRBV5-1	TRBD1	CASSLGTGMNTEAFF
TRBJ2-3	TRBV7-9	TRBD2	CASSLAGRGGQDTQYF
TRBJ1-2	TRBV7-9	NA	CSSSWAVYGYTF
TRBJ1-5	TRBV29-1	NA	CSARGGSNQPQHF
TRBJ1-4	TRBV7-9	TRBD1	CASTPLVGTGYEKLFF
TRBJ1-1	TRBV7-9	TRBD1	CASSSSQGAFF
TRBJ2-6	TRBV18	NA	CASSPPSGKTAGANVLTF
TRBJ1-5	TRBV5-6	NA	CASSNQQGGGPNQPQHF
TRBJ1-2	TRBV23-1	NA	CASKHLPGQSPHYGYTF
TRBJ1-5	TRBV19	TRBD1	CASSTGQGYQPQHF
TRBJ1-1	TRBV27	TRBD1	CASRVDRGEAFF
TRBJ1-3	TRBV5-5	NA	CASSLDNHSNTIYF
TRBJ1-2	TRBV6-1	NA	CASSPRRAGGYTF
TRBJ1-5	TRBV2	NA	CASSDSGGRRNQPQHF
TRBJ1-4	TRBV7-9	NA	CASSSSANEKLFF
TRBJ2-1	TRBV9	NA	CASNPLAGAYNEQFF
TRBJ2-7	TRBV5-1	TRBD2	CASSLDLAGGVSYEQYF
TRBJ1-1	TRBV13	TRBD1	CASSLGDRYVEAFF
TRBJ1-1	TRBV10-3	NA	CATAWGEGTEAFF
TRBJ1-2	TRBV7-2	TRBD1	CASSLADRVMGYTF
TRBJ1-2	TRBV28	NA	CASSLSTGGDGYTF
TRBJ2-5	TRBV14	NA	CASSQAGGAHQETQYF
TRBJ2-1	TRBV5-1	TRBD1	CASSTMGQGRDNEQFF
TRBJ1-2	TRBV29-1	NA	CSVELLRGQNYGYTF
TRBJ1-1	TRBV2	NA	CASGPDREAFF
TRBJ2-5	TRBV9	NA	CASSIGQRQETQYF
TRBJ1-5	TRBV4-1	NA	CASSQGPGDQPQHF
TRBJ1-5	TRBV10-3	NA	CAISVSVDQPQHF
TRBJ1-3	TRBV28	NA	CASSSGPGNTIYF
TRBJ2-3	TRBV19	TRBD1	CASNTFGQGKDTQYF
TRBJ2-3	TRBV6-4	NA	CASSDSLQRGTDTQYF
TRBJ1-3	TRBV6-5	NA	CAVGGSPGNTIYF
TRBJ2-3	TRBV2	NA	CASRMLEGPSTDTQYF
TRBJ1-2	TRBV2	NA	CASSEERDIARGYTF
TRBJ1-1	TRBV30	NA	CAWRANTEAFF
TRBJ2-6	TRBV28	TRBD1	CASTGQGSSGANVLTF
TRBJ2-7	TRBV7-2	TRBD2	CASSLRSGGASYEQYF
TRBJ2-6	TRBV5-1	NA	CASRRGLASGANVLTF
TRBJ1-1	TRBV7-9	NA	CASSLPTEAFF
TRBJ2-3	TRBV27	NA	CASSFRSSGTDTQYF
TRBJ1-2	TRBV27	NA	CASSLYQGSYGYTF